This TCR beta chain derives from a study of blood T cell repertoires in COVID-19 (TCRdb year 2020). Looking at the study overall: Samples from collaborators originated in the United States, Italy and Spain and spanned both the acute and convalescent phases of COVID-19. Nearly every sample came with metadata listing a de-identified subject ID, COVID-19 status, age in years and sex. Where HLA class I and class II types were available, the types were taken from metadata supplied by the sample provider, not from assay-based typing. Subjects who had been exposed to COVID-19, were actively infected with it, or had recovered from it provided the deeply sampled blood TCRbeta repertoires that made up the dataset. The repertoires were made available in a free public database intended to serve as a resource for research on the immune response to SARS-CoV-2. The material from the prospective study consisted of cDNA or gDNA derived from T cells, B-cell-depleted T cells, or PBMCs. Samples came from the ongoing ImmuneRACE study (first 160 participants) plus 1,254 subjects from 6 global collaborators.

This clone showed up just once. Its cognate antigen has yet to be identified. Within one base of it there is no much larger clone, and no base qualities were kept. The investigation overall reported the following: Clinical and demographic metadata were provided uncurated, with the amount varying by source and participant.

The immunoSEQ Assay, a bias-controlled multiplex PCR, was used to amplify TCRbeta CDR3 regions from genomic DNA. On the study's bioinformatics: The number of nucleated cells in each sample was estimated by amplification of reference gene primers within the assay. Sequence reads were collapsed and filtered to measure the absolute abundance of every unique TCRbeta CDR3 rearrangement. Productive Simpson clonality was computed per sample as the square root of Simpson's diversity index over productive rearrangements. TCRdb's version of the immuneACCESS table is confined to in-frame rearrangements and falls short of the full clone set. An unresolved V gene accounts for under half of the shortfall where checked; the remainder is of unknown origin. Clone size and V and J calls were adopted from that table, with D and trimming inferred from the DNA. Counted in this sample were about 170,000 clones; around nine tenths of them appeared once. The ten largest clones represent more than 0.75% of the sample.

Participants in the prospective study were aged about 18 to 89 years, lived in over 20 United States geographic areas, and enrolled through a virtual design. To assign participants to cohorts, the prospective study relied on clinical history that participants themselves reported in a screening survey and a study questionnaire. Recovered participants in ImmuneRACE Cohort 3 were defined by two consecutive negative NP/OP PCR tests, clearance by a healthcare professional, or resolution of symptoms. Each participant in the prospective study had whole blood, serum and a nasopharyngeal or oropharyngeal swab collected by mobile phlebotomists. Participants in the prospective study had the option to provide additional blood draws and questionnaires over a roughly 2-month period. Blood samples from the prospective study were shipped frozen or at room temperature prior to DNA extraction. CDR1 and CDR2 are drawn from the germline V gene: MNHEY, SVGAGI. Inclusive of the bounding cysteine and phenylalanine, the CDR3 is 14 residues long. Only CDR3 DNA remains: 42 bases, in frame from the first base. Trimming costs V 2 bases and J 2 bases, and their ends lie 10 bases apart.

Sequences were obtained from PBMCs or T cells enriched from blood (not recorded which). The TCR was taken from a woman aged 18-29 years who had recovered from COVID-19. The chain was built from TRBV6-5 and TRBJ2-7, with TRBD2 tentatively as D gene (5 bases match). The DNA sequence follows: TGTGCCAGCAGTTACGGTGGGAGCACCTACGAGCAGTACTTC. This encodes CASSYGGSTYEQYF.